The present T cell receptor (beta chain) was sequenced within a study of T cells in Graves' hyperthyroidism and ophthalmopathy (dated by TCRdb to between 2019 and 2020). As for the study more broadly: Peripheral blood was collected at initial diagnosis, before any treatment. Thyroid tissue and blood T-cell repertoires from more than 5 Graves' hyperthyroidism patients were also compared in the study. A discovery cohort of about a hundred patients, approximately 45 with Graves' ophthalmopathy and over 55 with stable Graves' hyperthyroidism, was used to find distinguishing TCR V-J signatures. Once sampling was done, hyperthyroidism patients were given methimazole at a starting dose of 30 mg daily, whereas ophthalmopathy patients were given high-dose intravenous methylprednisolone. Prospective prediction of ophthalmopathy was tested in an independent validation cohort consisting of about 20 hyperthyroidism patients and more than 15 patients who later progressed to ophthalmopathy. The approximately 100 discovery patients were randomly divided into training and test sets at a 7:3 ratio. According to the paper, TCR Vbeta CDR3 sequencing was carried out on over 130 peripheral blood samples, which came from under 50 ophthalmopathy, around 75 hyperthyroidism and about 17 progressor patients.

TCR beta CDR3 regions were amplified from RNA transcripts. A first-round RT-PCR of the TCR CDR3 used the HTBI primer set with the Qiagen OneStep RT-PCR kit. The libraries were constructed in a second round of multiplex PCR and then size-selected and purified. Libraries were sequenced paired-end with 100 bp reads on an Illumina HiSeq2000. The authors' analysis ran thus. SOAPnuke was used to process the raw data, with reads discarded if the reads contained adapters or uncalled bases, had a mean Phred below 15, or lacked an exact constant-primer or identifier match. High-quality paired reads were merged with COPE v1.2.5, and unique nucleotide sequences were defined as clonotypes. MiTCR v1.1 was used to align clonotypes to the IMGT TRBV, TRBD and TRBJ reference segments. The analysis was restricted to V-J combinations with a frequency above 0.0001, which together covered 98% to 99.2% of the repertoires. The TCS score was defined as F50 (clonal expansion) divided by E x V (chaos), with BLOSUM62-based TCRdist calculated between CDR3 peptides within each V-J. Welch's t-statistics and random forest reduced just over 500 V-J features to 13, which were used in a naive Bayes classifier (R e1071). In TCRdb, the public reads were trimmed at Q25 with fastp and aligned with MiXCR, with productive beta chains retained. Each CDR3 protein gets just one entry, which takes the most common genes and DNA from the rows behind it. TCRdb's processing, not the authors', yielded these V and J calls. Present in this sample are 250,000 to 300,000 distinct CDR3 sequences, approximately 17% of which were seen just once. The top ten constitute 55% to 60% of the sample.

This clonotype was seen ten or more times. Its antigen remains undetermined. No much larger clone exists at a distance of one base, and base qualities are not known. Findings and caveats that apply to the study as a whole: Most expanded thyroid clonotypes (frequency above 0.001) were also found in blood, which suggests that blood repertoires may mirror thyroid immune responses. Ophthalmopathy was separated from stable hyperthyroidism by a 13 V-J signature model, with approximately 86% sensitivity and approximately 84% specificity obtained in cross-validation and 80%/75% obtained in testing. No statistical method was used to fix the sample size in advance, and group allocation was not hidden from the investigators. During validation, the model predicted progression to ophthalmopathy a median of about 6.5 months ahead of onset, with 60% to 71% sensitivity and about 75% specificity.

Moderately to severely active disease, a Clinical Activity Score of at least 3, a NOSPECS grade of at least 4, and a duration under 3 months were present in ophthalmopathy patients. Exclusion was applied to patients with uncontrolled infections, other autoimmune diseases, pregnancy or lactation. Diagnoses were based on clinical symptoms, serum thyroxine and TRAb, thyroid ultrasound and orbital computed tomography. Ficoll-Paque density gradient centrifugation was used to isolate PBMCs from under 11 ml of fresh peripheral blood. Total RNA was extracted with Trizol reagent, and quality was checked on an Agilent 2100 Bioanalyzer. Sequencing was performed on blood. This clonotype was sampled from a woman aged 55 to 70 with Graves' ophthalmopathy.

In nucleotide form, the sequence is TGTGCCAGCAGCTTTTGGCGGGAGGACAATGAGCAGTTCTTC. It specifies CASSFWREDNEQFF. The chain is made from TRBV7-9 and TRBJ2-1, and TRBD2 matches 8 of the central bases. Taken from cysteine to phenylalanine, the CDR3 has 14 residues. Only the CDR3 region is kept as DNA, spanning 42 bases read in frame from base 1. V has 3 bases trimmed and J has 5 bases trimmed; junction bases matching no gene number 3. The germline V gene (reference sequence) specifies SEHNR as CDR1 and FQNEAQ as CDR2.